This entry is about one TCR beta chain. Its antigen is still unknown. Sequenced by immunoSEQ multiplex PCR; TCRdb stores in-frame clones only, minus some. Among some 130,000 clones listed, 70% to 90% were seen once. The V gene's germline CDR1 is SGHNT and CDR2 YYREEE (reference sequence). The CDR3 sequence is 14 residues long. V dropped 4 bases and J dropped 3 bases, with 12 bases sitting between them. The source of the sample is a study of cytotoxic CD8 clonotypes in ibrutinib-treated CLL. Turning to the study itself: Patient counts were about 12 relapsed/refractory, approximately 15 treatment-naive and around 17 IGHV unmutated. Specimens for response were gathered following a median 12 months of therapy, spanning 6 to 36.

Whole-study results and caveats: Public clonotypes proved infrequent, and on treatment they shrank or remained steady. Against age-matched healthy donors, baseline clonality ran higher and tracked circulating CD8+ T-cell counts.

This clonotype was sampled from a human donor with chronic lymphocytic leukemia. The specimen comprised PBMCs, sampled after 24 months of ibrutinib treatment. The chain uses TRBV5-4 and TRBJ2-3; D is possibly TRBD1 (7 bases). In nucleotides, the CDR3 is TGTGCCAGCAGCCCCCAGGGGGGAACAGATACGCAGTATTTT. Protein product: CASSPQGGTDTQYF.